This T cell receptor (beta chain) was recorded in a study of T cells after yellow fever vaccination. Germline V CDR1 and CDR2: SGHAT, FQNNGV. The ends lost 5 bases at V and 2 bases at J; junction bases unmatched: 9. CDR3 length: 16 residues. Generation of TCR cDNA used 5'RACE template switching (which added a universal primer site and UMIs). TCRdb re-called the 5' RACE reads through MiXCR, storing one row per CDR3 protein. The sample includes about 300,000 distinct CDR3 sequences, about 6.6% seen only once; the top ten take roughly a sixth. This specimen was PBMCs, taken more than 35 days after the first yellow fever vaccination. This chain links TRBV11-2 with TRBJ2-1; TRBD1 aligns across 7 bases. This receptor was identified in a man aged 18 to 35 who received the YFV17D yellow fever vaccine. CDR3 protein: CASSAPQGVPYNEQFF. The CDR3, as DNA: TGTGCCAGCAGCGCACCTCAGGGGGTCCCCTACAATGAGCAGTTCTTC.